This T cell receptor beta chain was observed in a study of blood T cell repertoires in COVID-19. Study-wide background: Sites in the United States, Italy and Spain provided acute and convalescent COVID-19 samples.

The germline V gene encodes CDR1 ENHRY and CDR2 SYGVKD. The CDR3 totals 15 residues. V lost 5 bases and J 10 bases, leaving 18 bases between the germline ends. TCRdb's copy holds only in-frame clones and misses some; the assay was immunoSEQ multiplex PCR. The table records 300,000 to 400,000 clones, roughly 90% of them present only once. This clone was seen more than once but under ten times. The sequenced material came from peripheral blood. This clonotype was sampled from a woman in her seventies with COVID-19, enrolled during active disease. The gene calls are TRBV10-3 and TRBJ1-6; D not certain. In DNA, the CDR3 is TGTGCCATCAGTCGAGCGGCGGAAGCAGGATCACCCCTCCACTTT. As protein: CAISRAAEAGSPLHF.